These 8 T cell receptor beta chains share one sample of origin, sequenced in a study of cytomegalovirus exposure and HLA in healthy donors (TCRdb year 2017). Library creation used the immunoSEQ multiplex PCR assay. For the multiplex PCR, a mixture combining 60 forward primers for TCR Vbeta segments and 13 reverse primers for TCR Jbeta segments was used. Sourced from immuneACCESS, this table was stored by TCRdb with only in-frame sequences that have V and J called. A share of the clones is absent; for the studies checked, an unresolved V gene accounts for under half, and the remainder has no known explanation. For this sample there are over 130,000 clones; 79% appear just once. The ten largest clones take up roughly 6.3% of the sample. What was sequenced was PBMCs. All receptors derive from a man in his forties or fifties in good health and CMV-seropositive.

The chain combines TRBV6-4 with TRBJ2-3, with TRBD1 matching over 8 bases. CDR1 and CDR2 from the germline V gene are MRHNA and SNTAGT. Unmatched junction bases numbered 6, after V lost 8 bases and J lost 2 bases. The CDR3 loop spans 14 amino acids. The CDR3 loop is CASGGQGDTDTQYF. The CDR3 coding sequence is TGTGCCAGCGGTGGACAGGGAGACACAGATACGCAGTATTTT.

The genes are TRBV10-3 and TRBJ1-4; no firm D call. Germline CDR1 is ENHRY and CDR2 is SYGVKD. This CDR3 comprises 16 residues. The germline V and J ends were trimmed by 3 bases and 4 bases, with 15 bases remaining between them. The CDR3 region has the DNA TGTGCCATCAGTGACCAGACTATCGGGGATAATGAAAAACTGTTTTTT. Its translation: CAISDQTIGDNEKLFF.

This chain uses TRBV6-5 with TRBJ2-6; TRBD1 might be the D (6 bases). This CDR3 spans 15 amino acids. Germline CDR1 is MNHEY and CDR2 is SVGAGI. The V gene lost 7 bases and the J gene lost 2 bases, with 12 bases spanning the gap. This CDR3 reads CASTPEGAGANVLTF. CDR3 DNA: TGTGCCAGCACCCCCGAGGGGGCTGGGGCCAACGTCCTGACTTTC.

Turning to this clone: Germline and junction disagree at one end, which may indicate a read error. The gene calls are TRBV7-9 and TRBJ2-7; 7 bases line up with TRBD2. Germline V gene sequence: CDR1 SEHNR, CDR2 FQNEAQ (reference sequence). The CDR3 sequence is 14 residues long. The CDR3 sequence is CSSSLAGGSSEQYF. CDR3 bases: TGTTCCAGCAGCTTAGCGGGCGGGAGCTCCGAGCAGTACTTC.

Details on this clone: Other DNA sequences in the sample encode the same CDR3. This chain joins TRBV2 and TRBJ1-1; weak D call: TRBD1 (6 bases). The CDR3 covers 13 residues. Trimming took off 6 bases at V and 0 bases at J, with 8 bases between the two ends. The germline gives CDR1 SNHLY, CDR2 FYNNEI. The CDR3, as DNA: TGTGCCAGCAGAACAGGGTTGAACACTGAAGCTTTCTTT. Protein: CASRTGLNTEAFF.

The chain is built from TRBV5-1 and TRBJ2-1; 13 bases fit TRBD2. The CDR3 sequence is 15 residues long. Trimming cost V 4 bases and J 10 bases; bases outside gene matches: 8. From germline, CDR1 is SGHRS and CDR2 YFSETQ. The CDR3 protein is CASSGTGTSGIEQFF. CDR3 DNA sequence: TGCGCCAGCAGCGGTACCGGGACTAGCGGGATCGAGCAGTTCTTC.

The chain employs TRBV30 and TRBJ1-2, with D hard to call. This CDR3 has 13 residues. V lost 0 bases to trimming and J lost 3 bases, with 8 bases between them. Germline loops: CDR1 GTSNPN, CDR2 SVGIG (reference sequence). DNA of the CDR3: TGTGCCTGGAGTGTACTACGAGACTATGGCTACACCTTC. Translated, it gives CAWSVLRDYGYTF.

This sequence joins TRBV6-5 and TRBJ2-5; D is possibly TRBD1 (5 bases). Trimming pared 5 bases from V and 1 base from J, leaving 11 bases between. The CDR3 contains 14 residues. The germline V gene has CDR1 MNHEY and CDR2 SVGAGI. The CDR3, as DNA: TGTGCCAGCAGTGGACACGGAGTCCAAGAGACCCAGTACTTC. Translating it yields CASSGHGVQETQYF.